Listed below are T cell receptor beta chains from one sample, sequenced in a study of identifying expanded T cells in peripheral blood. TCRdb's copy holds only in-frame clones and misses some; the assay was immunoSEQ multiplex PCR. The sample yields about 100,000 clones, 88% seen once. The specimen was blood. These receptors originate from a person aged 18-70 years in good health. Both conserved end residues are part of each CDR3. The D gene is left open where the match is weak. Not every row has a clone size; where given, it reads once, few, many or a size class.

cdr3_length: 15; v_call: TRBV14; d_call: TRBD1; j_call: TRBJ1-2; clone_size: .; cdr3_nt: TGTGCCAGCAGTCCCGGGACAGGGGGCATCTATGGCTACACCTTC; cdr3_aa: CASSPGTGGIYGYTF
cdr3_length: 15; v_call: TRBV5-1; d_call: .; j_call: TRBJ2-3; clone_size: .; cdr3_nt: TGCGCCAGCAGCGGTGGGCAGGGCAGTACAGATACGCAGTATTTT; cdr3_aa: CASSGGQGSTDTQYF
cdr3_length: 13; v_call: TRBV6-1; d_call: .; j_call: TRBJ1-2; clone_size: .; cdr3_nt: TGTGCCAGCAGTGTAGATTGGAAGGGCGGCTACACCTTC; cdr3_aa: CASSVDWKGGYTF
cdr3_length: 14; v_call: TRBV2; d_call: .; j_call: TRBJ1-3; clone_size: .; cdr3_nt: TGTGCCAGCAGTCTTCAAATCTCTGGAAACACCATATATTTT; cdr3_aa: CASSLQISGNTIYF
cdr3_length: 15; v_call: TRBV5-6; d_call: .; j_call: TRBJ1-6; clone_size: .; cdr3_nt: TGTGCCAGCAGCTTACAACACGGTTCCTTTTCACCCCTCCACTTT; cdr3_aa: CASSLQHGSFSPLHF
cdr3_length: 15; v_call: TRBV5-1; d_call: .; j_call: TRBJ1-2; clone_size: .; cdr3_nt: TGCGCCAGCAGCTTGTCCTACGTCGGTAACTATGGCTACACCTTC; cdr3_aa: CASSLSYVGNYGYTF
cdr3_length: 14; v_call: TRBV27; d_call: .; j_call: TRBJ1-1; clone_size: once; cdr3_nt: TGCGCCAGCAGTATCTGGAGGGGGTACTCCGAAGCTTTCTTT; cdr3_aa: CASSIWRGYSEAFF
cdr3_length: 15; v_call: TRBV2; d_call: .; j_call: TRBJ2-7; clone_size: .; cdr3_nt: TGTGCCAGCAGTGAAGGGCCTCGGGGGAGCTACGAGCAGTACTTC; cdr3_aa: CASSEGPRGSYEQYF
cdr3_length: 14; v_call: TRBV5-5; d_call: .; j_call: TRBJ2-2; clone_size: once; cdr3_nt: TGTGCCAGCAGCTTGGAAGCGAACACCGGGGAGCTGTTTTTT; cdr3_aa: CASSLEANTGELFF
cdr3_length: 16; v_call: TRBV6-1; d_call: TRBD2; j_call: TRBJ2-1; clone_size: .; cdr3_nt: TGTGCCAGCAGTGAAAGAGGTAGCGGGGGTGGCAATGAGCAGTTCTTC; cdr3_aa: CASSERGSGGGNEQFF
cdr3_length: 16; v_call: TRBV18; d_call: TRBD1; j_call: TRBJ1-2; clone_size: .; cdr3_nt: TGTGCCAGCTCACCATACCGGGACAGAGCTAACTATGGCTACACCTTC; cdr3_aa: CASSPYRDRANYGYTF
cdr3_length: 16; v_call: TRBV19; d_call: TRBD1; j_call: TRBJ1-2; clone_size: .; cdr3_nt: TGTGCCAGTAGTACAAGACAGGGGGTAACTAACTATGGCTACACCTTC; cdr3_aa: CASSTRQGVTNYGYTF
cdr3_length: 16; v_call: TRBV6-5; d_call: TRBD2; j_call: TRBJ2-1; clone_size: .; cdr3_nt: TGTGCCAGCAGTTACTCGTGGGATAGCGGGGGGGATGAGCAGTTCTTC; cdr3_aa: CASSYSWDSGGDEQFF
cdr3_length: 13; v_call: TRBV19; d_call: .; j_call: TRBJ2-7; clone_size: .; cdr3_nt: TGTGCCAGTAGTATTCTATCTGGGAGCGAGCAGTACTTC; cdr3_aa: CASSILSGSEQYF
cdr3_length: 14; v_call: TRBV10-3; d_call: .; j_call: TRBJ2-5; clone_size: .; cdr3_nt: TGTGCCATCAAGGCTTCACATAACCAAGAGACCCAGTACTTC; cdr3_aa: CAIKASHNQETQYF
cdr3_length: 16; v_call: TRBV5-1; d_call: TRBD2; j_call: TRBJ2-1; clone_size: .; cdr3_nt: TGCGCCAGCAGCTTGCCGCCGGCGGGAGATTGGAATGAGCAGTTCTTC; cdr3_aa: CASSLPPAGDWNEQFF
cdr3_length: 17; v_call: TRBV18; d_call: .; j_call: TRBJ1-3; clone_size: .; cdr3_nt: TGTGCCAGCTCACCGGGCACAGCGTGGGGTTCTGGAAACACCATATATTTT; cdr3_aa: CASSPGTAWGSGNTIYF
cdr3_length: 15; v_call: TRBV11-2; d_call: TRBD1; j_call: TRBJ1-5; clone_size: .; cdr3_nt: TGTGCCAGCAGCCGGACAGGGATTGGCAATCAGCCCCAGCATTTT; cdr3_aa: CASSRTGIGNQPQHF
cdr3_length: 17; v_call: TRBV5-1; d_call: TRBD1; j_call: TRBJ2-6; clone_size: .; cdr3_nt: TGCGCCAGCAGCCAGACCGGGACAGCCTCTGGGGCCAACGTCCTGACTTTC; cdr3_aa: CASSQTGTASGANVLTF
cdr3_length: 14; v_call: TRBV27; d_call: .; j_call: TRBJ1-6; clone_size: .; cdr3_nt: TGTGCCAGCAGTTTAACCAGGGTATTTTCACCCCTCCACTTT; cdr3_aa: CASSLTRVFSPLHF
cdr3_length: 13; v_call: TRBV4-1; d_call: .; j_call: TRBJ2-1; clone_size: .; cdr3_nt: TGCGCCAGCAGCCAAACCACCATCAATGAGCAGTTCTTC; cdr3_aa: CASSQTTINEQFF
cdr3_length: 16; v_call: TRBV29-1; d_call: TRBD1; j_call: TRBJ2-5; clone_size: .; cdr3_nt: TGCAGCGTTGAAGAACCGGGACAGGGAAGTTTAGAGACCCAGTACTTC; cdr3_aa: CSVEEPGQGSLETQYF
cdr3_length: 15; v_call: TRBV19; d_call: .; j_call: TRBJ1-2; clone_size: .; cdr3_nt: TGTGCCAGTAGAAGCGGGGCCGTACCTCTCTATGGCTACACCTTC; cdr3_aa: CASRSGAVPLYGYTF
cdr3_length: 21; v_call: TRBV4-2; d_call: TRBD2; j_call: TRBJ2-1; clone_size: .; cdr3_nt: TGTGCCAGCAGCCAAGATCTGCTAGCGGGAGGGGTACGTAGCTCCTACAATGAGCAGTTCTTC; cdr3_aa: CASSQDLLAGGVRSSYNEQFF
cdr3_length: 15; v_call: TRBV5-5; d_call: .; j_call: TRBJ1-3; clone_size: .; cdr3_nt: TGTGCCAGCAGCTTGCTGGGTGGCTCTGGAAACACCATATATTTT; cdr3_aa: CASSLLGGSGNTIYF
cdr3_length: 16; v_call: TRBV5-1; d_call: TRBD1; j_call: TRBJ2-1; clone_size: .; cdr3_nt: TGCGCCAGCAGCCCAATGAGGGGACAGACATACAATGAGCAGTTCTTC; cdr3_aa: CASSPMRGQTYNEQFF
cdr3_length: 16; v_call: TRBV19; d_call: .; j_call: TRBJ1-3; clone_size: .; cdr3_nt: TGTGCCAGTAGTTCCGCCTGGCGGGGTTCAGGAAACACCATATATTTT; cdr3_aa: CASSSAWRGSGNTIYF
cdr3_length: 18; v_call: TRBV2; d_call: TRBD2; j_call: TRBJ2-6; clone_size: .; cdr3_nt: TGTGCCAGCAGGGGGCCTAGCGGGAGAAGCTCTGGGGCCAACGTCCTGACTTTC; cdr3_aa: CASRGPSGRSSGANVLTF
cdr3_length: 15; v_call: TRBV19; d_call: TRBD1; j_call: TRBJ1-1; clone_size: .; cdr3_nt: TGTGCCAGTAGTACGTACAGGGGAAAGGGCACTGAAGCTTTCTTT; cdr3_aa: CASSTYRGKGTEAFF
cdr3_length: 15; v_call: TRBV27; d_call: TRBD2; j_call: TRBJ2-7; clone_size: .; cdr3_nt: TGTGCCAGCAGTTTATCTGCGGGAGGCCTCTACGAGCAGTACTTC; cdr3_aa: CASSLSAGGLYEQYF
cdr3_length: 16; v_call: TRBV19; d_call: .; j_call: TRBJ2-4; clone_size: .; cdr3_nt: TGTGCCAGTAGTATGGTTGGAGGGTTTGCCAAAAACATTCAGTACTTC; cdr3_aa: CASSMVGGFAKNIQYF
cdr3_length: 14; v_call: TRBV6-1; d_call: TRBD1; j_call: TRBJ2-7; clone_size: few; cdr3_nt: TGTGCCAGCAGTGTAGACAGGGCTTCCTACGAGCAGTACTTC; cdr3_aa: CASSVDRASYEQYF
cdr3_length: 19; v_call: TRBV4-2; d_call: TRBD2; j_call: TRBJ2-5; clone_size: .; cdr3_nt: TGTGCCAGCAGCAAAGAGCCCTCTAGCGGGGGGCTTTCTGGGGAGACCCAGTACTTC; cdr3_aa: CASSKEPSSGGLSGETQYF
cdr3_length: 15; v_call: TRBV4-1; d_call: TRBD2; j_call: TRBJ2-1; clone_size: once; cdr3_nt: TGCGCCAGCAGCCGACCGGGACTAGCCGGCGATGAGCAGTTCTTC; cdr3_aa: CASSRPGLAGDEQFF
cdr3_length: 14; v_call: TRBV7-3; d_call: .; j_call: TRBJ1-1; clone_size: once; cdr3_nt: TGTGCCAGCACCTTGTCTGCGGGGGCCACTGAAGCTTTCTTT; cdr3_aa: CASTLSAGATEAFF
cdr3_length: 13; v_call: TRBV7-9; d_call: .; j_call: TRBJ1-2; clone_size: .; cdr3_nt: TGTGCCAGCAGCATACAAGGAAACTATGGCTACACCTTC; cdr3_aa: CASSIQGNYGYTF
cdr3_length: 18; v_call: TRBV10-3; d_call: TRBD2; j_call: TRBJ2-1; clone_size: .; cdr3_nt: TGTGCCATCAGTTCCTGGGGATTAGCGGGAGCCTTAGGTGGTGAGCAGTTCTTC; cdr3_aa: CAISSWGLAGALGGEQFF
cdr3_length: 15; v_call: TRBV6-6; d_call: .; j_call: TRBJ2-3; clone_size: .; cdr3_nt: TGTGCCAGCAGTTACGGGCAGAGGGACACAGATACGCAGTATTTT; cdr3_aa: CASSYGQRDTDTQYF
cdr3_length: 14; v_call: TRBV4-1; d_call: TRBD1; j_call: TRBJ2-3; clone_size: .; cdr3_nt: TGCGCCAGCAGCCAGCTCCCACAGGGGGACACGCAGTATTTT; cdr3_aa: CASSQLPQGDTQYF
cdr3_length: 15; v_call: TRBV5-6; d_call: .; j_call: TRBJ1-4; clone_size: .; cdr3_nt: TGTGCCAGCAGCTTGCGGAGGGGAACTAATGAAAAACTGTTTTTT; cdr3_aa: CASSLRRGTNEKLFF
cdr3_length: 12; v_call: TRBV30; d_call: .; j_call: TRBJ2-1; clone_size: .; cdr3_nt: TGTGCCTGGAGTGTCACAGAGCATGAGCAGTTCTTC; cdr3_aa: CAWSVTEHEQFF
cdr3_length: 14; v_call: TRBV4-2; d_call: .; j_call: TRBJ1-1; clone_size: .; cdr3_nt: TGTGCCAGCAGCCAAGATGGCGGAGTCACTGAAGCTTTCTTT; cdr3_aa: CASSQDGGVTEAFF
cdr3_length: 13; v_call: TRBV10-3; d_call: .; j_call: TRBJ2-1; clone_size: .; cdr3_nt: TGTGCCATCAGTGAGCGGAATGGTTGGGAGCAGTTCTTC; cdr3_aa: CAISERNGWEQFF
cdr3_length: 16; v_call: TRBV10-3; d_call: TRBD1; j_call: TRBJ1-1; clone_size: .; cdr3_nt: TGTGCCATCAGTGAGTCGGCAGGGGGGACGAACACTGAAGCTTTCTTT; cdr3_aa: CAISESAGGTNTEAFF